Given below is one T cell receptor beta chain in context. The entry originates in a study of identical twins. The CDR3 totals 11 residues. V gave up 3 bases and J gave up 6 bases, with 3 bases separating them. The germline CDR1 and CDR2 sequences are LGHNT and FRNRAP. Template switching, a step in the protocol, added a universal primer site, and cDNA carried unique molecular identifiers. TCRdb reprocessed the 5' RACE reads with MiXCR, giving one entry per CDR3 protein. The sample consists of roughly 200,000 distinct CDR3 sequences, about 16% of them appearing once. These same records also appear under a second study, on T cells expressing NK-cell markers. As that report states: Underlying the TCR beta repertoires were sorted CD3+CD56+NKG2C+, CD3+CD56+NKG2C- and CD3+CD56-NKG2C+ T cells. Of the CD8+ T cells in 5 to 7 donors, roughly 1.0-7.0% belonged to dominant NKG2C+ clonotypes.

Material: CD8+ T cells sorted from blood. The TCR sequence derives from a woman aged 18 to 35 in good health. V is TRBV12-5 and J is TRBJ1-5; D is unresolved. CDR3 sequence (DNA): TGTGCTAGTGGTTTCGGTCAGCCCCAGCATTTT. Its protein is CASGFGQPQHF.